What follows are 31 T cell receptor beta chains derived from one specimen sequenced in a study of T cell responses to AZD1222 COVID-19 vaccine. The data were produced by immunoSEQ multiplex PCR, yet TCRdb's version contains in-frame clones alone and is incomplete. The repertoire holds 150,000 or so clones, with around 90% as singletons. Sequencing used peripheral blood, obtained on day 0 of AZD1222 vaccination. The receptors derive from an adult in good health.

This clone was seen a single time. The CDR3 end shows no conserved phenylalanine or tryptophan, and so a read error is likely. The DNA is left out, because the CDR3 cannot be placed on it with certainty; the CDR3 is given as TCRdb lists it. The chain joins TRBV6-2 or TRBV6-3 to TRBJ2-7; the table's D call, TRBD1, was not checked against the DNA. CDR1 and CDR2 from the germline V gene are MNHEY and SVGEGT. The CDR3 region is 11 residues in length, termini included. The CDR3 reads CASSYPDRVII.

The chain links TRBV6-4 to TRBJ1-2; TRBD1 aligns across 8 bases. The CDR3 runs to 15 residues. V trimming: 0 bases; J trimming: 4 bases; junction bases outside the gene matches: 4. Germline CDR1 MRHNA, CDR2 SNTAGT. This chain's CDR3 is CASSDSAGGGYGYTF. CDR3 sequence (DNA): TGTGCCAGCAGTGACTCAGCAGGGGGCGGCTATGGCTACACCTTC.

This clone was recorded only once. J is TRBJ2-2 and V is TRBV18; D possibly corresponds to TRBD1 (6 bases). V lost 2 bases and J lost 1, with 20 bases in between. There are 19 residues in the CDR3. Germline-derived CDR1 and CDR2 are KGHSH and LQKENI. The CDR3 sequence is CASSPYPGAKTLNTGELFF. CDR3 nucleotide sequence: TGTGCCAGCTCACCATATCCAGGGGCGAAAACTCTGAACACCGGGGAGCTGTTTTTT.

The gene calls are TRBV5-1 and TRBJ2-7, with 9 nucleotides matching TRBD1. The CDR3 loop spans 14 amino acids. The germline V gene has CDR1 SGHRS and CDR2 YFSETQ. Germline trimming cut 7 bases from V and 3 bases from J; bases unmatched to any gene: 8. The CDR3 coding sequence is TGCGCCAGCCGTGGACAGGGGTTTCGCTACGAGCAGTACTTC. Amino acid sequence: CASRGQGFRYEQYF.

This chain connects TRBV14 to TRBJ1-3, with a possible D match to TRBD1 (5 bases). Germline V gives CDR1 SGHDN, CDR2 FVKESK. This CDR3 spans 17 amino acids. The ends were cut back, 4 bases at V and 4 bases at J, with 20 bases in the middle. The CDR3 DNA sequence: TGTGCCAGCAGCCTCCGTCCGGTGCCGGGGACCGGAAACACCATATATTTT. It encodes CASSLRPVPGTGNTIYF.

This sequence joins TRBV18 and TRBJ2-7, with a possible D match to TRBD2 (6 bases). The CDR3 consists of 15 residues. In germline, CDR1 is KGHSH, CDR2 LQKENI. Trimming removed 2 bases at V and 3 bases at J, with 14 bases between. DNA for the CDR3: TGTGCCAGCTCACCAGGGGGAGCGGGTGACTACGAGCAGTACTTC. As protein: CASSPGGAGDYEQYF. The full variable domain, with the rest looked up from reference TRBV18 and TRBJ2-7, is NAGVMQNPRHLVRRRGQEARLRCSPMKGHSHVYWYRQLPEEGLKFMVYLQKENIIDESGMPKERFSAEFPKEGPSILRIQQVVRGDSAAYFCASSPGGAGDYEQYFGPGTRLTVT.

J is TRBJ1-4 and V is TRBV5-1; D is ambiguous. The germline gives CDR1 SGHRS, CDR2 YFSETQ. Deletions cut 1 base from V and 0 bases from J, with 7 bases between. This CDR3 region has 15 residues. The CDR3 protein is CASSLSTTTNEKLFF. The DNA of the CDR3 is TGCGCCAGCAGCTTGAGTACTACAACTAATGAAAAACTGTTTTTT.

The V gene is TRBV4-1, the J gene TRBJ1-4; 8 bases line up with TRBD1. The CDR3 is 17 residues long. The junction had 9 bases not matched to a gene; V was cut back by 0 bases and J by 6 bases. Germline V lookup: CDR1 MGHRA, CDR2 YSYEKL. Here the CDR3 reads CASSQESRGRFYEKLFF. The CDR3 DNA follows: TGCGCCAGCAGCCAAGAGTCCAGGGGGCGATTTTATGAAAAACTGTTTTTT.

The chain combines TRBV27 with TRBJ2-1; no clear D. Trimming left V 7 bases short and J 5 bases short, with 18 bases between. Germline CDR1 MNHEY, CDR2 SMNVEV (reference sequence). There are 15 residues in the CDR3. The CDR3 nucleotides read TGTGCCAGCAAGAGGTATAGCTTGTCCCACAATGAGCAGTTCTTC. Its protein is CASKRYSLSHNEQFF.

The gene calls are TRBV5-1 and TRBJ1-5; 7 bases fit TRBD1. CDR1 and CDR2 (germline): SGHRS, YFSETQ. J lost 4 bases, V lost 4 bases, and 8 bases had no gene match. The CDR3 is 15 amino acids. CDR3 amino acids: CASSEGGIRNQPQHF. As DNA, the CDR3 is TGCGCCAGCAGCGAAGGGGGCATCAGGAATCAGCCCCAGCATTTT.

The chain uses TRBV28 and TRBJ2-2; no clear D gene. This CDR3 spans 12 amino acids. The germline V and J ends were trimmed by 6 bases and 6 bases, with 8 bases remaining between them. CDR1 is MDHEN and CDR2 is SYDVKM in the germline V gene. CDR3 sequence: CASRAMAGELFF. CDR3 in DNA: TGTGCCAGCAGAGCCATGGCCGGGGAGCTGTTTTTT.

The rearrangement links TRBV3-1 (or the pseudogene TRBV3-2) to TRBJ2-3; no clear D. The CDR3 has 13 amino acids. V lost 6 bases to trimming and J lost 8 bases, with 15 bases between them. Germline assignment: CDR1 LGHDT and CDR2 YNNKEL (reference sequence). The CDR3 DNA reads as TGTGCCAGCAGAGAACCTACGACCCTTACGCAGTATTTT. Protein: CASREPTTLTQYF.

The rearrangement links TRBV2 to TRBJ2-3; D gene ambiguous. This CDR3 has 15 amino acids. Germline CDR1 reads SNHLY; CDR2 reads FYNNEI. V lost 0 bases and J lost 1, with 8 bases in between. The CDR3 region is CASSEAYSRTDTQYF. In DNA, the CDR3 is TGTGCCAGCAGTGAAGCCTACTCGCGCACAGATACGCAGTATTTT.

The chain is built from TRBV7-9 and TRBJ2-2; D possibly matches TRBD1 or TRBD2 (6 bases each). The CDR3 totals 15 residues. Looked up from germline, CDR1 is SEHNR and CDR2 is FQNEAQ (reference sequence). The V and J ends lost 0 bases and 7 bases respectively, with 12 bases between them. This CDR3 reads CASSLARGTLGELFF. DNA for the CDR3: TGTGCCAGCAGCTTAGCGCGCGGGACACTCGGGGAGCTGTTTTTT. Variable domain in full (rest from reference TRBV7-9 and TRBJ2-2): DTGVSQNPRHKITKRGQNVTFRCDPISEHNRLYWYRQTLGQGPEFLTYFQNEAQLEKSRLLSDRFSAERPKGSFSTLEIQRTEQGDSAMYLCASSLARGTLGELFFGEGSRLTVL.

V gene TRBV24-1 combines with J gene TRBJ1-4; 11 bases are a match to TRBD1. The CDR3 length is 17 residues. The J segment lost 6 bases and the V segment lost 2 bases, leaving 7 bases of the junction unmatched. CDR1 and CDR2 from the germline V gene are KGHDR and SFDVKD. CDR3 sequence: CATSDSSGTGGDEKLFF. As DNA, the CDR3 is TGTGCCACCAGTGATTCCTCCGGGACAGGGGGTGATGAAAAACTGTTTTTT.

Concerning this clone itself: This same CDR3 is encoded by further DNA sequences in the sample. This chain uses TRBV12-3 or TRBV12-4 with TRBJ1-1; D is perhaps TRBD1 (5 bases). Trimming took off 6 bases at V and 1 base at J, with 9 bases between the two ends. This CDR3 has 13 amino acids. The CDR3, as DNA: TGTGCCAGCAGCTCCGGGGGGAACACTGAAGCTTTCTTT. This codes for CASSSGGNTEAFF.

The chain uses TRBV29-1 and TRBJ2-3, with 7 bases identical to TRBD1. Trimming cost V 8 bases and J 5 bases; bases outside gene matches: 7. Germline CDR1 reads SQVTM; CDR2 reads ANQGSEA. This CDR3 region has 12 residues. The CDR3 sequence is CSTRQGRDTQYF. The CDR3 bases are TGCAGCACACGACAGGGAAGAGATACGCAGTATTTT.

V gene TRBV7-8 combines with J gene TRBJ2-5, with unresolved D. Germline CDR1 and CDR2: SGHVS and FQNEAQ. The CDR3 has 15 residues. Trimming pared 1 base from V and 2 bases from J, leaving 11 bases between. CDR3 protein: CASSLGPWEQETQYF. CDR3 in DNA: TGTGCCAGCAGCTTAGGCCCTTGGGAACAAGAGACCCAGTACTTC.

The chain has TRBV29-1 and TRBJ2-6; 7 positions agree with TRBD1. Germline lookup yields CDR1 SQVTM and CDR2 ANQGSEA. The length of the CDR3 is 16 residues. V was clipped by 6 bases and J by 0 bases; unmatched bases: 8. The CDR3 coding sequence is TGCAGCGTCGCCGGACAGGTAGCCTCTGGGGCCAACGTCCTGACTTTC. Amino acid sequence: CSVAGQVASGANVLTF.

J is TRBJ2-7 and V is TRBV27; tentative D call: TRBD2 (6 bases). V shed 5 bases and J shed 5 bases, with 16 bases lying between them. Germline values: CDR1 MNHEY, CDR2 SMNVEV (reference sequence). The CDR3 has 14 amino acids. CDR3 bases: TGTGCCAGCAGTCCCACGTTAACTAGCAACGAGCAGTACTTC. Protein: CASSPTLTSNEQYF.

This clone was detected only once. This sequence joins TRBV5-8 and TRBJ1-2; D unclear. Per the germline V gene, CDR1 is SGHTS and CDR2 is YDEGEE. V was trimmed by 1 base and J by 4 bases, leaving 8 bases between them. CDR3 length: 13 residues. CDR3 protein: CASSLREAYGYTF. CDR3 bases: TGTGCCAGCAGCTTGAGGGAGGCCTATGGCTACACCTTC.

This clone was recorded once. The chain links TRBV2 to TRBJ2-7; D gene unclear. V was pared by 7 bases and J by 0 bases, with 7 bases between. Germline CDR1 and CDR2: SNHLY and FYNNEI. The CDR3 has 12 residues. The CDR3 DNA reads TGTGCCAGCAACCGATTCTCCTACGAGCAGTACTTC. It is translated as CASNRFSYEQYF.

The CDR3 DNA reads as TGTGCCAGCAGCTTTGGGTGGGAGCCCCAGCATTTT. It specifies CASSFGWEPQHF. The genes are TRBV5-6 and TRBJ1-5; D call uncertain. Trimming took 2 bases from V and 8 from J, leaving 8 bases between them. The CDR3 has 12 amino acids. Germline values: CDR1 SGHDT, CDR2 YYEEEE.

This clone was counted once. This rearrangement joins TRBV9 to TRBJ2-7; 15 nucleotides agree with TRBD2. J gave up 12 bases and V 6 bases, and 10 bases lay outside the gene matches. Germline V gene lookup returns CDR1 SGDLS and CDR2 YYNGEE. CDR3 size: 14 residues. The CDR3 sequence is CASTGTSGRSTLYF. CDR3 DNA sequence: TGTGCCAGCACCGGGACTAGCGGGAGGTCAACACTGTACTTC.

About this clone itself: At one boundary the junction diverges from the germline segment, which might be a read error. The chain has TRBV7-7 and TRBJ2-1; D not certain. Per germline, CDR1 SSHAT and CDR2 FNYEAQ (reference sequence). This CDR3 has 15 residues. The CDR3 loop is CASSLALNTYNEQFF. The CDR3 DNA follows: TGTGCTAGCAGCTTAGCCCTGAACACCTACAATGAGCAGTTCTTC.

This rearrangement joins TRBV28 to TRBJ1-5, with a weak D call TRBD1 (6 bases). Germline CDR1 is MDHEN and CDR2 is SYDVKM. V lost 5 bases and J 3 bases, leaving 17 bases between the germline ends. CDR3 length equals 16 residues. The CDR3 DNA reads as TGTGCCAGCAGTCCCAAACCCGGACAGTTCAATCAGCCCCAGCATTTT. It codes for CASSPKPGQFNQPQHF.

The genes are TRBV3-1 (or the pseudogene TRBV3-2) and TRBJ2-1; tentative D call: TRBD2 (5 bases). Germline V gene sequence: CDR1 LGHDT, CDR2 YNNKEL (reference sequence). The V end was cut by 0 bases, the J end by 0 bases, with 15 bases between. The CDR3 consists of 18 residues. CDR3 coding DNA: TGTGCCAGCAGCCAAGAGGAATTCGTGAGGGACTCCTACAATGAGCAGTTCTTC. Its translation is CASSQEEFVRDSYNEQFF.

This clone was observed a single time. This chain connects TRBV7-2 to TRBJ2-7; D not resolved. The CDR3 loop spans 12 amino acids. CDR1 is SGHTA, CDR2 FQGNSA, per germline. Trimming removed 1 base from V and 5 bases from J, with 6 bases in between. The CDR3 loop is CASSLGLDEQYF. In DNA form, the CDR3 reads TGTGCCAGCAGCTTAGGGCTCGACGAGCAGTACTTC. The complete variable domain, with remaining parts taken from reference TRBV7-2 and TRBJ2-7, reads GAGVSQSPSNKVTEKGKDVELRCDPISGHTALYWYRQSLGQGLEFLIYFQGNSAPDKSGLPSDRFSAERTGGSVSTLTIQRTQQEDSAVYLCASSLGLDEQYFGPGTRLTVT.

CDR3 coding DNA: TGTGCCAGCAGCCCCGGCTACATGGCCGAGCAGTACTTC. Protein: CASSPGYMAEQYF. V is TRBV7-9 and J is TRBJ2-7; D is undetermined. Between the trimmed V and J ends, which lost 5 bases and 6 bases, there was a span of 14 bases. The germline V gene has CDR1 SEHNR and CDR2 FQNEAQ (reference sequence). The CDR3 totals 13 residues. Supplemented by reference TRBV7-9 and TRBJ2-7, the full variable domain reads DTGVSQNPRHKITKRGQNVTFRCDPISEHNRLYWYRQTLGQGPEFLTYFQNEAQLEKSRLLSDRFSAERPKGSFSTLEIQRTEQGDSAMYLCASSPGYMAEQYFGPGTRLTVT.

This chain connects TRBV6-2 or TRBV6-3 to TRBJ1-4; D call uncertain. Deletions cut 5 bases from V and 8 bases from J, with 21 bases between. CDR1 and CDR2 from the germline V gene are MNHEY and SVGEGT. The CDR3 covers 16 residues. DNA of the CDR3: TGTGCCAGCAGTATACTTCCGGGAGGCGTGGGGGAAAAACTGTTTTTT. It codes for CASSILPGGVGEKLFF.

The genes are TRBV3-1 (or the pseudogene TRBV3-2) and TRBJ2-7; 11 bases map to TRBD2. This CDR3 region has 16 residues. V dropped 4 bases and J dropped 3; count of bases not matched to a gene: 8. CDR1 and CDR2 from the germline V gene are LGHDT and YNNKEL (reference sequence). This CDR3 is CASSLGLAGGLYEQYF. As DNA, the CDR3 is TGTGCCAGCAGCCTGGGGCTAGCGGGAGGACTCTACGAGCAGTACTTC.